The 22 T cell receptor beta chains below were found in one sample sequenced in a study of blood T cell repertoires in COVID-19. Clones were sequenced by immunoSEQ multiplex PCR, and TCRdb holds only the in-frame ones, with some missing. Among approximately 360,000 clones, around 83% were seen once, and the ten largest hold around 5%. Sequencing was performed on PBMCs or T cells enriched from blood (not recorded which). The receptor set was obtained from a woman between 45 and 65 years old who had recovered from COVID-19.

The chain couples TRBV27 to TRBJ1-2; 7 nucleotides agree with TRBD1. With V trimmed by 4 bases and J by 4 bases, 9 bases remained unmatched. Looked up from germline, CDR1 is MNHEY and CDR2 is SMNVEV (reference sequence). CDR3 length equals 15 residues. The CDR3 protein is CASSSLPTGAYGYTF. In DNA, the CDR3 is TGTGCCAGCAGTTCACTCCCTACAGGGGCCTATGGCTACACCTTC.

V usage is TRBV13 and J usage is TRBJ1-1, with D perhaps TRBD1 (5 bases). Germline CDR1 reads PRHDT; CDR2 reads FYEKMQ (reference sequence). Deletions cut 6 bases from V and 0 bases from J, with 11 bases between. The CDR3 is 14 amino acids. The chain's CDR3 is CASSLWGMNTEAFF. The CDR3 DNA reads TGTGCCAGCAGTCTTTGGGGCATGAACACTGAAGCTTTCTTT. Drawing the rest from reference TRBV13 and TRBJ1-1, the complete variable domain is AAGVIQSPRHLIKEKRETATLKCYPIPRHDTVYWYQQGPGQDPQFLISFYEKMQSDKGSIPDRFSAQQFSDYHSELNMSSLELGDSALYFCASSLWGMNTEAFFGQGTRLTVV.

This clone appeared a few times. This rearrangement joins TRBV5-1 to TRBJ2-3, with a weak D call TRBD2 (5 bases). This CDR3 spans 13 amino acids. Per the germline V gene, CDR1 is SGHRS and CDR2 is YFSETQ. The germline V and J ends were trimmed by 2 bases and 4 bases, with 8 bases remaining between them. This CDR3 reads CASSFGSADTQYF. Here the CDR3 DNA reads TGCGCCAGCAGCTTTGGTAGCGCAGATACGCAGTATTTT.

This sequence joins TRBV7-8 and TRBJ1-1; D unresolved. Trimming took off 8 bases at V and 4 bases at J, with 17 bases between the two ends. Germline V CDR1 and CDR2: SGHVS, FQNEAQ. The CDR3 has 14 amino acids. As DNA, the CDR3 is TGTGCCAGCGAAGACATAAGGATGAGCACTGAAGCTTTCTTT. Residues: CASEDIRMSTEAFF.

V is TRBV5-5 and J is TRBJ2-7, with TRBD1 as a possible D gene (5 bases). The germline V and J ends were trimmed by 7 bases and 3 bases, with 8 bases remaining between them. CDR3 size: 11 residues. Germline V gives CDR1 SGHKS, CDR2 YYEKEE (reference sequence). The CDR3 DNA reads TGTGCCAGCGCAACAGGCTACGAGCAGTACTTC. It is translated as CASATGYEQYF.

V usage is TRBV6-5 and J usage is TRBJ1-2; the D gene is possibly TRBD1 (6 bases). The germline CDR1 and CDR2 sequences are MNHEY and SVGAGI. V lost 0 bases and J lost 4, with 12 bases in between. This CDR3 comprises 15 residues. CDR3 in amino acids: CASSYSSGQIYGYTF. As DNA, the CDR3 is TGTGCCAGCAGTTACTCCTCCGGACAGATCTATGGCTACACCTTC.

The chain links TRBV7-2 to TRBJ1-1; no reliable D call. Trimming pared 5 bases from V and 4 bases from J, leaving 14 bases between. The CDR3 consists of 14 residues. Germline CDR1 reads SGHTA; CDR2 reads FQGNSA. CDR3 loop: CASSPRGFSTEAFF. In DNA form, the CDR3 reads TGTGCCAGCAGCCCCCGAGGGTTTTCCACTGAAGCTTTCTTT.

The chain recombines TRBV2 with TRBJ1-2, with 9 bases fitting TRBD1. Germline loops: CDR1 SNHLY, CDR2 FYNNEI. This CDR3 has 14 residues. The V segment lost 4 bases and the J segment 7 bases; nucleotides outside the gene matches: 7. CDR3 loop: CASSGMGQGGGYTF. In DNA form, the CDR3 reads TGTGCCAGCAGTGGAATGGGACAGGGAGGTGGCTACACCTTC.

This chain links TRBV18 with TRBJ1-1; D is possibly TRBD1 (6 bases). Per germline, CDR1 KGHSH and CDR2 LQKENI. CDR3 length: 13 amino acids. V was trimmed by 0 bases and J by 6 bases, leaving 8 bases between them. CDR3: CASSPPAGAEAFF. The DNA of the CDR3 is TGTGCCAGCTCACCACCGGCAGGGGCTGAAGCTTTCTTT.

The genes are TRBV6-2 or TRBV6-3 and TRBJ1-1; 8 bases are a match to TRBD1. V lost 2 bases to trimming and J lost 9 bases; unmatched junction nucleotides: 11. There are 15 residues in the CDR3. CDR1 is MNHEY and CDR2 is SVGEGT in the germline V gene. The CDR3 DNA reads TGTGCCAGCAGTTACCAGTGGGACAGGTCAAAACAAGCTTTCTTT. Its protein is CASSYQWDRSKQAFF.

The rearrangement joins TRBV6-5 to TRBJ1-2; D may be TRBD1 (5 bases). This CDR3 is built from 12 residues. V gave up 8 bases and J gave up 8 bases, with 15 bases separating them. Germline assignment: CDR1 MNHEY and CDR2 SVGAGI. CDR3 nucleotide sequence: TGTGCCAGCGGACCCGGGGGGAGCGGCTACACCTTC. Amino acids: CASGPGGSGYTF.

In nucleotides, the CDR3 is TGTGCCAGCAGCTTAGTTGAAGGACAGGGAGCTTTCTTT. Translated, it gives CASSLVEGQGAFF. V gene TRBV7-9 combines with J gene TRBJ1-1, with 8 bases identical to TRBD1. CDR1 and CDR2 (germline): SEHNR, FQNEAQ (reference sequence). The CDR3 totals 13 residues. V shed 1 base and J 10 bases; nucleotides not matched to a gene: 5. Drawing the rest from reference TRBV7-9 and TRBJ1-1, the complete variable domain is DTGVSQNPRHKITKRGQNVTFRCDPISEHNRLYWYRQTLGQGPEFLTYFQNEAQLEKSRLLSDRFSAERPKGSFSTLEIQRTEQGDSAMYLCASSLVEGQGAFFGQGTRLTVV.

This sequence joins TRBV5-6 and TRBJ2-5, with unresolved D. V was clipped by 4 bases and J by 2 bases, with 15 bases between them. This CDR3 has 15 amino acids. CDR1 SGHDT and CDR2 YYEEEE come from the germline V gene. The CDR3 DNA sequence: TGTGCCAGCAGCGGGTTAGCTTGGAGACAAGAGACCCAGTACTTC. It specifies CASSGLAWRQETQYF.

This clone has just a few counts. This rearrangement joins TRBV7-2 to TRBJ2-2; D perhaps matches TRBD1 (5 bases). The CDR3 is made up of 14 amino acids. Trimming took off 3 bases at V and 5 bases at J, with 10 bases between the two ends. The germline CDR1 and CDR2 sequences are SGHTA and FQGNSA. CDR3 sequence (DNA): TGTGCCAGCAGCTTCCTTGGGGCAACCGGGGAGCTGTTTTTT. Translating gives CASSFLGATGELFF.

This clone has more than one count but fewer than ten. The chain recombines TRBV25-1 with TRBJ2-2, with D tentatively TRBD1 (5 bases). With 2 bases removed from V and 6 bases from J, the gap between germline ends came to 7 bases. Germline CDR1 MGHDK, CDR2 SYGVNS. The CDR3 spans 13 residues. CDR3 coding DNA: TGTGCCAGCAGTGAAATGACAGCCGGGGAGCTGTTTTTT. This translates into CASSEMTAGELFF. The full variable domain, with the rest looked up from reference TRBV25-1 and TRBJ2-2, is EADIYQTPRYLVIGTGKKITLECSQTMGHDKMYWYQQDPGMELHLIHYSYGVNSTEKGDLSSESTVSRIRTEHFPLTLESARPSHTSQYLCASSEMTAGELFFGEGSRLTVL.

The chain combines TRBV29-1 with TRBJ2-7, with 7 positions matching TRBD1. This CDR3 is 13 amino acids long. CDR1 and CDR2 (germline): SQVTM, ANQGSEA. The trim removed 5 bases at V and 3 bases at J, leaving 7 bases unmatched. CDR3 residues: CSVNEGAGYEQYF. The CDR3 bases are TGCAGCGTTAATGAGGGGGCAGGCTACGAGCAGTACTTC.

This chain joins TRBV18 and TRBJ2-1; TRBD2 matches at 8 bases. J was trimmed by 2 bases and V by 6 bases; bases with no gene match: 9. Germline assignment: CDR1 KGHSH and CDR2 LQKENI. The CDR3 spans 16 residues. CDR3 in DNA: TGTGCCAGCTCGGATTTAAGCGGGAGAACCTACAATGAGCAGTTCTTC. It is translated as CASSDLSGRTYNEQFF.

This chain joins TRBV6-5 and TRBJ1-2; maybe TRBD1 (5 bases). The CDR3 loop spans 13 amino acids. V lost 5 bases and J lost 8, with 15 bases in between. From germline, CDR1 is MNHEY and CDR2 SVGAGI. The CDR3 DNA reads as TGTGCCAGCAGTCCCGACGGGGGGTACGGCTACACCTTC. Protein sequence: CASSPDGGYGYTF.

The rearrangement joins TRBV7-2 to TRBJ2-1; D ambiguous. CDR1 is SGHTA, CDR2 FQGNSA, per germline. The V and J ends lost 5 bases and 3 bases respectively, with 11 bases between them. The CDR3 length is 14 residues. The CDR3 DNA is TGTGCCAGCAGCAGCTCACTGATCTACAATGAGCAGTTCTTC. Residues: CASSSSLIYNEQFF.

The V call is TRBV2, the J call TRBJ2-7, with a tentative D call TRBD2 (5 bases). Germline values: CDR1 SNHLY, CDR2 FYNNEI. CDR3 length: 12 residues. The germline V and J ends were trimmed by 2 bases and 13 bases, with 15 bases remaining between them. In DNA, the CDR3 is TGTGCCAGCAGTGAATTCGGGGTGGTGGTTTACTTC. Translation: CASSEFGVVVYF.

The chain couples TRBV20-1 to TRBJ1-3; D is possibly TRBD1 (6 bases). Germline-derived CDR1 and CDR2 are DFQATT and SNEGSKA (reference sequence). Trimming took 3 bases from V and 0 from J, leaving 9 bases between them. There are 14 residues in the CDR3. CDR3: CSASSGASGNTIYF. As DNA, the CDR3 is TGCAGTGCTAGTTCAGGGGCCTCTGGAAACACCATATATTTT.

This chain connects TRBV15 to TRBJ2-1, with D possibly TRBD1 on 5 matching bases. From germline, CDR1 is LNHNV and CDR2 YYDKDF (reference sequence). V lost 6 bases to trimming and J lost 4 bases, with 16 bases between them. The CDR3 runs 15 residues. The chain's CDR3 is CATRDTRLIYNEQFF. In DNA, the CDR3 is TGTGCCACCAGGGACACAAGGCTAATATACAATGAGCAGTTCTTC.